Below, 30 T cell receptor beta chains from the same sample are listed, as sequenced in a study of cytomegalovirus exposure and HLA in healthy donors. The PCR had 60 Vbeta and 13 Jbeta primers. Clones were sequenced by immunoSEQ multiplex PCR, and TCRdb holds only the in-frame ones, with some missing. This sample has approximately 140,000 clones, with about 60% found just once. The specimen sequenced was PBMCs. These TCRs come from a woman aged 60-75 years in good health and CMV-seropositive.

This clone was counted only a few times. The chain recombines TRBV14 with TRBJ2-7; 7 bases match TRBD1. J lost 7 bases, V lost 1 base, and 10 bases had no gene match. The CDR3 length is 15 residues. From germline, CDR1 is SGHDN and CDR2 FVKESK. The CDR3 sequence is CASSQGVNRGGEQYF. The CDR3 nucleotides are TGTGCCAGCAGCCAAGGAGTGAACAGGGGTGGTGAGCAGTACTTC.

This rearrangement joins TRBV6-4 to TRBJ2-3, with D tentatively TRBD2 (6 bases). V was pared by 4 bases and J by 2 bases, with 7 bases between. CDR1 MRHNA and CDR2 SNTAGT come from the germline V gene. The CDR3 has 13 residues. CDR3 in DNA: TGTGCCAGCAGTGCTAGCGACACAGATACGCAGTATTTT. Translation: CASSASDTDTQYF.

The V and J genes are TRBV5-1 and TRBJ1-5; D gene unclear. This CDR3 has 16 amino acids. The V gene lost 2 bases and the J gene lost 1 base, with 13 bases spanning the gap. Germline V gives CDR1 SGHRS, CDR2 YFSETQ. The CDR3 DNA is TGCGCCAGCAGCTTCGACGGGAGGTTAAGCAATCAGCCCCAGCATTTT. This sequence encodes CASSFDGRLSNQPQHF.

The chain has TRBV6-6 and TRBJ1-1, with 10 bases matching TRBD1. CDR1 and CDR2 from the germline V gene are MNHNY and SVGAGI (reference sequence). V lost 5 bases and J lost 1; bases outside the gene matches: 7. This CDR3 comprises 16 residues. CDR3 sequence: CASSLAGTGENTEAFF. The CDR3 DNA reads TGTGCCAGCAGTCTGGCCGGGACAGGGGAGAACACTGAAGCTTTCTTT.

In its sample, this clone was seen once. J is TRBJ2-3 and V is TRBV15; maybe TRBD2 (5 bases). V shed 0 bases and J shed 0 bases, with 13 bases lying between them. Germline V gives CDR1 LNHNV, CDR2 YYDKDF (reference sequence). CDR3 length: 17 residues. The CDR3 here is CATSREFPGSSTDTQYF. The CDR3 nucleotides are TGTGCCACCAGCAGAGAATTCCCGGGAAGCAGCACAGATACGCAGTATTTT.

This clone was detected a few times. CDR3 in DNA: TGTGCCAGTAGTCACCGGGGGGGGGATGAGCAGTTCTTC. Amino acid sequence: CASSHRGGDEQFF. The chain recombines TRBV19 with TRBJ2-1, with TRBD2 matching over 8 bases. Germline CDR1 and CDR2: LNHDA and SQIVND (reference sequence). The CDR3 is made up of 13 amino acids. V was clipped by 5 bases and J by 8 bases; unmatched bases: 5.

The chain couples TRBV5-4 to TRBJ2-7, with 13 bases aligning to TRBD2. CDR3 length equals 16 residues. CDR1 is SGHNT, CDR2 YYREEE, per germline (reference sequence). V trimming: 4 bases; J trimming: 4 bases; junction bases outside the gene matches: 8. CDR3 DNA: TGTGCCAGCAGCGAGGGGACTAGCGGGGTCGTTTACGAGCAGTACTTC. Amino acid sequence: CASSEGTSGVVYEQYF.

The CDR3 loop reads CASSIGQGGTEAFF. The DNA for the CDR3 is TGTGCCAGCAGCATAGGACAGGGGGGGACTGAAGCTTTCTTT. The chain links TRBV14 to TRBJ1-1; 10 bases line up with TRBD1. This CDR3 is 14 amino acids long. Germline V lookup: CDR1 SGHDN, CDR2 FVKESK. V shed 5 bases and J 5 bases; nucleotides not matched to a gene: 5.

V and J are TRBV29-1 and TRBJ2-3, with no clear D. Germline lookup yields CDR1 SQVTM and CDR2 ANQGSEA. The length of the CDR3 is 13 residues. The germline V and J ends were trimmed by 3 bases and 0 bases, with 7 bases remaining between them. The CDR3 loop reads CSVDRGSTDTQYF. The CDR3 DNA sequence: TGCAGCGTTGATCGCGGTAGCACAGATACGCAGTATTTT.

As for this clone: At one boundary the junction diverges from the germline segment, which might be a read error. The V call is TRBV7-9, the J call TRBJ2-7, with D possibly being TRBD2 (5 bases). The CDR3 consists of 19 residues. Germline V gene lookup returns CDR1 SEHNR and CDR2 FQNEAQ (reference sequence). The CDR3 is CAGSGSLNGVSRYSYEQYF. The CDR3 coding sequence is TGTGCCGGCAGCGGTAGCCTAAATGGCGTCAGCCGTTACTCCTACGAGCAGTACTTC.

This clone was counted between two and nine times. The rearrangement links TRBV19 to TRBJ2-4, with TRBD1 matching over 8 bases. The V segment lost 6 bases and the J segment 5 bases; nucleotides outside the gene matches: 9. The CDR3 is made up of 15 amino acids. Germline-derived CDR1 and CDR2 are LNHDA and SQIVND (reference sequence). As DNA, the CDR3 is TGTGCCAGTAGCTCCAGGACAGGGCTCGAAAACATTCAGTACTTC. Residues: CASSSRTGLENIQYF.

V is TRBV5-8 and J is TRBJ2-2; 8 bases align to TRBD1. Germline V CDR1 and CDR2: SGHTS, YDEGEE. This CDR3 has 14 residues. V trimming: 3 bases; J trimming: 7 bases; junction bases outside the gene matches: 5. CDR3 sequence reads: CASSSGTGGGELFF. The CDR3 DNA reads as TGTGCCAGCAGCTCCGGGACAGGAGGCGGGGAGCTGTTTTTT.

This chain links TRBV11-1 with TRBJ2-5; 8 bases match TRBD1. V shed 4 bases and J 7 bases; nucleotides not matched to a gene: 8. The length of the CDR3 is 14 residues. CDR1 is SGHAT and CDR2 is FQDESV in the germline V gene (reference sequence). The CDR3 spells CASSSSGQGTTQYF. CDR3 sequence (DNA): TGTGCCAGCAGCTCCAGCGGACAGGGTACGACCCAGTACTTC.

This rearrangement joins TRBV5-5 to TRBJ2-5, with D possibly being TRBD2 (6 bases). Trimming took 6 bases from V and 5 from J, leaving 20 bases between them. Germline-derived CDR1 and CDR2 are SGHKS and YYEKEE (reference sequence). The CDR3 has 15 amino acids. Here the CDR3 DNA reads TGTGCCAGCATCCCTCCCGGGAGCGATCATGAGACCCAGTACTTC. Residues: CASIPPGSDHETQYF. The full variable domain, in which reference TRBV5-5 and TRBJ2-5 provide the parts outside the CDR3, is DAGVTQSPTHLIKTRGQQVTLRCSPISGHKSVSWYQQVLGQGPQFIFQYYEKEERGRGNFPDRFSARQFPNYSSELNVNALLLGDSALYLCASIPPGSDHETQYFGPGTRLLVL.

This clone was observed a few times. This chain links TRBV7-9 with TRBJ2-3, with D possibly matching TRBD2 (5 bases). The CDR3 contains 16 residues. Germline V lookup: CDR1 SEHNR, CDR2 FQNEAQ (reference sequence). V was shortened by 5 bases and J by 7 bases, with 22 bases between the two germline ends. CDR3 coding DNA: TGTGCCAGCAGCCAGGAGGCTCCGGGCCCTCAATATACGCAGTATTTT. The encoded protein is CASSQEAPGPQYTQYF.

The chain couples TRBV11-2 to TRBJ2-3; D ambiguous. CDR1 SGHAT and CDR2 FQNNGV come from the germline V gene. Trimming cost V 5 bases and J 2 bases, with 8 bases left between them. CDR3 length: 13 amino acids. DNA of the CDR3: TGTGCCAGCAGCCTCCTAATCACAGATACGCAGTATTTT. Encoded protein: CASSLLITDTQYF. The whole variable domain, remainder taken from reference TRBV11-2 and TRBJ2-3, is EAGVAQSPRYKIIEKRQSVAFWCNPISGHATLYWYQQILGQGPKLLIQFQNNGVVDDSQLPKDRFSAERLKGVDSTLKIQPAKLEDSAVYLCASSLLITDTQYFGPGTRLTVL.

The chain uses TRBV23-1 and TRBJ2-1; TRBD2 matches at 13 bases. TRBV23-1 counts as an open reading frame of uncertain function. The V gene end was trimmed by 2 bases and the J gene end by 9 bases; junction bases not matched to a gene: 4. CDR3 size: 15 residues. Here the CDR3 DNA reads TGCGCCAGCAGTCAACGGACTAGCGGGAGCAGTGAGCAGTTCTTC. Protein: CASSQRTSGSSEQFF.

This clone appeared a few times. A far larger clone is just one base off, so this is likely a read error. The chain recombines TRBV27 with TRBJ2-7, with D unclear. The CDR3 has 16 amino acids. In germline, CDR1 is MNHEY, CDR2 SMNVEV (reference sequence). As DNA, the CDR3 is TGTGCCAGCAGTTTACAGGCAGGCATGATCTCCCACGAGCAGTACTTC. As protein: CASSLQAGMISHEQYF.

The rearrangement joins TRBV28 to TRBJ1-1, with 9 bases lining up with TRBD1. The CDR3 length is 15 residues. V shed 5 bases and J 5 bases; nucleotides not matched to a gene: 9. Germline V lookup: CDR1 MDHEN, CDR2 SYDVKM. The CDR3 region is CASSPLGQGRTEAFF. The CDR3, as DNA: TGTGCCAGCAGTCCGTTGGGACAGGGAAGGACTGAAGCTTTCTTT.

A few counts support this clone. The V call is TRBV25-1, the J call TRBJ1-1, with D possibly being TRBD1 (5 bases). The V end was cut by 3 bases, the J end by 9 bases, with 11 bases between. This CDR3 contains 12 residues. CDR1 and CDR2 (germline): MGHDK, SYGVNS. The CDR3 protein is CASSDDSLKAFF. CDR3 nucleotide sequence: TGTGCCAGCAGTGATGACAGCCTGAAAGCTTTCTTT.

The gene calls are TRBV27 and TRBJ1-2; a possible D gene is TRBD1 (6 bases). CDR1 MNHEY and CDR2 SMNVEV come from the germline V gene (reference sequence). This CDR3 contains 14 residues. Trimming cost V 1 base and J 4 bases, with 10 bases left between them. The CDR3 DNA sequence: TGTGCCAGCAGTTTATTTACAGGGCTCTATGGCTACACCTTC. Protein: CASSLFTGLYGYTF.

The V call is TRBV11-3, the J call TRBJ2-5, with 7 nucleotides matching TRBD1. The CDR3 consists of 13 residues. Losses at the gene ends were 5 bases for V and 3 bases for J; bases not matched to a gene: 3. CDR1 is SGHNT and CDR2 is YENEEA in the germline V gene. The CDR3, as DNA: TGTGCCAGCAGCCGGGACAGCAAAGAGACCCAGTACTTC. This codes for CASSRDSKETQYF.

The J gene is TRBJ1-4, the V gene TRBV28, with a tentative D call TRBD1 (5 bases). V gave up 7 bases and J gave up 3 bases, with 12 bases separating them. This CDR3 is 14 amino acids long. Per germline, CDR1 MDHEN and CDR2 SYDVKM. The chain's CDR3 is CASTRTFANEKLFF. The CDR3 bases are TGTGCCAGCACCAGGACATTTGCTAATGAAAAACTGTTTTTT.

The table lists this clone with a count of one. The CDR3, as DNA: TGTGCCTGGAGCGTGGGGACTAGCGGGAGAACCGGGGAGCTGTTTTTT. This encodes CAWSVGTSGRTGELFF. The genes are TRBV30 and TRBJ2-2; 14 bases map to TRBD2. V gave up 3 bases and J gave up 5 bases; unmatched junction bases: 5. Germline lookup yields CDR1 GTSNPN and CDR2 SVGIG (reference sequence). CDR3 size: 16 residues. The variable domain in full, with the rest retrieved from reference TRBV30 and TRBJ2-2, is SQTIHQWPATLVQPVGSPLSLECTVEGTSNPNLYWYRQAAGRGLQLLFYSVGIGQISSEVPQNLSASRPQDRQFILSSKKLLLSDSGFYLCAWSVGTSGRTGELFFGEGSRLTVL.

This clone was seen at least ten times. V gene TRBV7-9 combines with J gene TRBJ1-1, with TRBD1 matching over 9 bases. With V trimmed by 8 bases and J by 3 bases, 7 bases remained unmatched. The CDR3 is made up of 14 amino acids. Germline lookup yields CDR1 SEHNR and CDR2 FQNEAQ (reference sequence). Written as DNA, the CDR3 is TGTGCCAGCGGGGACAGGGATTTGGACACTGAAGCTTTCTTT. Its translation: CASGDRDLDTEAFF.

The sample holds a few counts of this clone. The gene calls are TRBV18 and TRBJ2-1; 11 nucleotides match TRBD2. Germline assignment: CDR1 KGHSH and CDR2 LQKENI. V was clipped by 4 bases and J by 5 bases; unmatched bases: 4. This CDR3 spans 15 amino acids. The CDR3: CASSLGTSGNNEQFF. The CDR3 region has the DNA TGTGCCAGCTCACTCGGGACTAGCGGTAACAATGAGCAGTTCTTC.

This chain connects TRBV5-1 to TRBJ2-1, with 13 bases aligning to TRBD2. CDR3 size: 15 residues. The V and J ends lost 4 bases and 6 bases, in that order; junction bases with no gene match: 4. CDR1 SGHRS and CDR2 YFSETQ come from the germline V gene. DNA of the CDR3: TGCGCCAGCAGCCTGGGACTAGCGGGAAGCAATGAGCAGTTCTTC. Protein product: CASSLGLAGSNEQFF.

This clone was picked up a small number of times. V usage is TRBV2 and J usage is TRBJ1-1; D is undetermined. The CDR3 has 13 residues. The germline V gene encodes CDR1 SNHLY and CDR2 FYNNEI. V shed 3 bases and J shed 1 base, with 6 bases lying between them. This CDR3 reads CASSDDSNTEAFF. The CDR3, as DNA: TGTGCCAGCAGTGACGACTCGAACACTGAAGCTTTCTTT.

This clone was detected a few times. The V and J genes are TRBV29-1 and TRBJ2-5; 9 nucleotides align to TRBD2. The DNA end favors TRBJ2-7, so the J call may be wrong. The CDR3 totals 15 residues. Germline V gives CDR1 SQVTM, CDR2 ANQGSEA. CDR3 protein: CSVEEGTSSSYEQYF. In DNA form, the CDR3 reads TGCAGCGTTGAAGAAGGGACTAGCAGCTCCTACGAGCAGTACTTC.

The V gene is TRBV5-4, the J gene TRBJ2-1; TRBD1 matches at 7 bases. Germline-derived CDR1 and CDR2 are SGHNT and YYREEE (reference sequence). The CDR3 is made up of 14 amino acids. V shed 4 bases, J shed 2 bases, and the junction held 3 bases outside the gene matches. The CDR3 region is CASSRQGAYNEQFF. In DNA form, the CDR3 reads TGTGCCAGCAGCCGGCAGGGGGCCTACAATGAGCAGTTCTTC. Drawing the rest from reference TRBV5-4 and TRBJ2-1, the complete variable domain is ETGVTQSPTHLIKTRGQQVTLRCSSQSGHNTVSWYQQALGQGPQFIFQYYREEENGRGNFPPRFSGLQFPNYSSELNVNALELDDSALYLCASSRQGAYNEQFFGPGTRLTVL.